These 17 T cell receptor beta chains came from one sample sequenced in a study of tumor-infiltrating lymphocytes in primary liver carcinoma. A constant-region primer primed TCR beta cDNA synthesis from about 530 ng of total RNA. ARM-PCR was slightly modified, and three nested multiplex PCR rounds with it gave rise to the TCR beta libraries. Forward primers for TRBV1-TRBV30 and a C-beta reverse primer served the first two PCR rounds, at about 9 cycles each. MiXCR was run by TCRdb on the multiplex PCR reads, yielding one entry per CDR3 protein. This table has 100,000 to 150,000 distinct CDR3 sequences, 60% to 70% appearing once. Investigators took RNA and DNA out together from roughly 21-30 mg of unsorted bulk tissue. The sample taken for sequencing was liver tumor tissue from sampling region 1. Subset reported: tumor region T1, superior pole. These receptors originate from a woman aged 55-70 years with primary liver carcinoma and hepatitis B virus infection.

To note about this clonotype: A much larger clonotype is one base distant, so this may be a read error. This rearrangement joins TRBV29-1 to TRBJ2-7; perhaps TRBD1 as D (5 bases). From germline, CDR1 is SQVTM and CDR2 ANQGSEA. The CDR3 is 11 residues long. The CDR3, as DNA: TGCAACGTTGGCCAGGGCTACGAGCAGTACTTC. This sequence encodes CNVGQGYEQYF.

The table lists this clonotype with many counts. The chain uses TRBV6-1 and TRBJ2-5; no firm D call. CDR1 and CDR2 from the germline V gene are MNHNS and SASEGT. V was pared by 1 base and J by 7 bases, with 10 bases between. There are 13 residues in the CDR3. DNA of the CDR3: TGTGCCAGCAGTGAAGAGAGGTTAGGGACCCAGTACTTC. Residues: CASSEERLGTQYF.

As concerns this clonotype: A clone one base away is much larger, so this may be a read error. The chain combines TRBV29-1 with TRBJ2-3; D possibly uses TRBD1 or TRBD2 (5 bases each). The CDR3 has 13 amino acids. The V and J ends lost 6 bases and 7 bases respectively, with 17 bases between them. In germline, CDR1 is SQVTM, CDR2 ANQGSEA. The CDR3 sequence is CSVGANRQNTQYF. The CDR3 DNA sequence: TGCAGCGTCGGGGCCAACAGGCAAAATACGCAGTATTTT.

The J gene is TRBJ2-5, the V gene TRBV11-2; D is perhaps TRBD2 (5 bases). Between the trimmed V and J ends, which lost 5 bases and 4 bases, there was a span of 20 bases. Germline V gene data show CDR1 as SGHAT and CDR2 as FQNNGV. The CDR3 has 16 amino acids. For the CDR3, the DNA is TGTGCCAGCAGCCCGCCATCCGGACTGGCGGGAGAGACCCAGTACTTC. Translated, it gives CASSPPSGLAGETQYF.

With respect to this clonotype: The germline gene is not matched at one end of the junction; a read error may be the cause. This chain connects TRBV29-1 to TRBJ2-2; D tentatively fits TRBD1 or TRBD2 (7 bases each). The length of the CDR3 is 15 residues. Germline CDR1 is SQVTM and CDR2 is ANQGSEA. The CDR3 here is CSVGQGGGNTVELFF. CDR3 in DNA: TGCAGCGTCGGCCAGGGGGGGGGGAACACCGTGGAGCTGTTTTTT.

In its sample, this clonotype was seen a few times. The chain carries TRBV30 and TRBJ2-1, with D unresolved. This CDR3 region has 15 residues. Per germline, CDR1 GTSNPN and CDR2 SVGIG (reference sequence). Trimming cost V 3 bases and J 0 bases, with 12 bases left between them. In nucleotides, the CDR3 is TGTGCCTGGAGGGGGTCCTCCCGCTCCTACAATGAGCAGTTCTTC. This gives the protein CAWRGSSRSYNEQFF.

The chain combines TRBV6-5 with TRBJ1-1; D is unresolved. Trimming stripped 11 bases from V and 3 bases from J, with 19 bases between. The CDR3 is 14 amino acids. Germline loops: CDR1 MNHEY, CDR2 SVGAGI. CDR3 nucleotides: TGTGCCGGCATTTCCCCCCGGGAGTACACTGAAGCTTTCTTT. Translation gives CAGISPREYTEAFF.

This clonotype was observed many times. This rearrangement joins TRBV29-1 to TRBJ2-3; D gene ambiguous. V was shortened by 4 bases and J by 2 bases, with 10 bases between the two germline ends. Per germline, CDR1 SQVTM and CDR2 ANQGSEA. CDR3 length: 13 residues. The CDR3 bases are TGCAGCGTTGCGTCGGCCGTCACAGATACGCAGTATTTT. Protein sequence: CSVASAVTDTQYF.

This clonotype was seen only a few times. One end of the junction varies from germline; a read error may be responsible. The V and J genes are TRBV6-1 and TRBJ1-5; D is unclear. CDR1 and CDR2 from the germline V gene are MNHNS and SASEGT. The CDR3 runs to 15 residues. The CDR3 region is CASSEDGGSNQHQHF. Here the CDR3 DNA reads TGTGCCAGTAGTGAAGACGGAGGGAGCAATCAGCACCAGCATTTT.

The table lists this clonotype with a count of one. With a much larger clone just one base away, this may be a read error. CDR3 protein: CSVEDTDDYGYTF. CDR3 bases: TGCAGCGTTGAAGACACAGATGACTATGGCTACACCTTC. The chain carries TRBV29-1 and TRBJ1-2; D gene uncertain. V was trimmed by 0 bases and J by 3 bases, leaving 8 bases between them. CDR3 size: 13 residues. Germline CDR1 and CDR2: SQVTM and ANQGSEA.

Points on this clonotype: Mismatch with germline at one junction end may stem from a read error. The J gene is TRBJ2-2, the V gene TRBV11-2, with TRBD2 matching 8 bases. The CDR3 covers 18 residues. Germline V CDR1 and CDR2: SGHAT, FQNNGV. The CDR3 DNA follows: TGTGTCAGCAGCACCGGGACTAGGGGGACGAAGAACACCGGGGAGTTGTTTTTT. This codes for CVSSTGTRGTKNTGELFF.

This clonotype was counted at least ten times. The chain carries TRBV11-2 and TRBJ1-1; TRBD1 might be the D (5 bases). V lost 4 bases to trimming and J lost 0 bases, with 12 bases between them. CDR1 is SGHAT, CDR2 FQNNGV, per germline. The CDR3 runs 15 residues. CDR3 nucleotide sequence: TGTGCCAGCAGCTCTCGGGGACGGCTGAACACTGAAGCTTTCTTT. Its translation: CASSSRGRLNTEAFF.

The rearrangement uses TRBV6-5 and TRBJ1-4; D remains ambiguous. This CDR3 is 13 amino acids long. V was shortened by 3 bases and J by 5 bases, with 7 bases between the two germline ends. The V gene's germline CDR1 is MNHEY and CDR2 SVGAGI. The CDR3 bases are TGTGCCAGCAGTTATAAGCTAAATGAAAAACTGTTTTTT. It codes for CASSYKLNEKLFF.

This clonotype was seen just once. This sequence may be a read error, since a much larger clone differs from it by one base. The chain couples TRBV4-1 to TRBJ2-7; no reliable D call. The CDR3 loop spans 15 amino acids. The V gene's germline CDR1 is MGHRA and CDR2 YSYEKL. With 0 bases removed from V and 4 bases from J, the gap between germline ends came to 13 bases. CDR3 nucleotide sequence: TGCGCCAGCAGCCAAGATTTCACGGGTTGGTACGAGCAGTACTTC. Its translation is CASSQDFTGWYEQYF.

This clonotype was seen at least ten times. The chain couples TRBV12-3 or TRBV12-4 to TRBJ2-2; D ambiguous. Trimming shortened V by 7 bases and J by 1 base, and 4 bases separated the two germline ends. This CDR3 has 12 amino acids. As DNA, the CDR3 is TGTGCCAGCAATGGGAACACCGGGGAGCTGTTTTTT. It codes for CASNGNTGELFF.

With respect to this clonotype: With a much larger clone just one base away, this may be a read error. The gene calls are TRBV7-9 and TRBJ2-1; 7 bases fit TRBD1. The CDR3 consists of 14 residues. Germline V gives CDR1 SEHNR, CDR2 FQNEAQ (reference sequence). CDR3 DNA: TGTGACAGCAGCTTAGGGACAGTAGACAATGAGCAGTTCTTC. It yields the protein CDSSLGTVDNEQFF. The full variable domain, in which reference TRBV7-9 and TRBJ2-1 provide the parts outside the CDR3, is DTGVSQNPRHKITKRGQNVTFRCDPISEHNRLYWYRQTLGQGPEFLTYFQNEAQLEKSRLLSDRFSAERPKGSFSTLEIQRTEQGDSAMYLCDSSLGTVDNEQFFGPGTRLTVL.

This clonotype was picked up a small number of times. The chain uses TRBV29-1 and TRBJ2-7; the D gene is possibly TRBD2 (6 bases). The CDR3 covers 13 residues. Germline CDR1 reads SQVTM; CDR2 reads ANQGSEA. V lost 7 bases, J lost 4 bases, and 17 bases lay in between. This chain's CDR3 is CSGGENLAYEQYF. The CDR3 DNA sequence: TGCAGCGGGGGGGAAAATTTGGCTTACGAGCAGTACTTC.